One and the same sample provided the 9 T cell receptor beta chains below, sequenced in a study of OX40 agonist ivuxolimab in advanced cancers. This table comes from immunoSEQ multiplex PCR, and its TCRdb copy is limited to in-frame clones, with some not included. The sample lists fewer than 45,000 clones; 70% to 85% were seen once. Material: CD4+ or CD8+ T cells sorted from blood, obtained in a trial of the OX40 agonist ivuxolimab. The receptor set was obtained from an adult with an advanced solid tumor such as melanoma, head and neck, liver or kidney cancer.

The chain is built from TRBV5-1 and TRBJ1-2; 8 bases map to TRBD1. V shed 5 bases and J 8 bases; nucleotides not matched to a gene: 5. Looked up from germline, CDR1 is SGHRS and CDR2 is YFSETQ. The CDR3 runs 12 residues. DNA for the CDR3: TGCGCCAGCAGGGCGGACAGGGACGGCTACACCTTC. The encoded protein is CASRADRDGYTF.

This rearrangement joins TRBV27 to TRBJ1-1; weak D call: TRBD1 (6 bases). V was shortened by 2 bases and J by 4 bases, with 14 bases between the two germline ends. The germline gives CDR1 MNHEY, CDR2 SMNVEV (reference sequence). This CDR3 has 15 residues. The CDR3 loop is CASSLTLSQGTEAFF. The CDR3 nucleotides read TGTGCCAGCAGTTTAACCCTATCACAGGGCACTGAAGCTTTCTTT.

The chain employs TRBV13 and TRBJ1-3, with a weak D call TRBD1 (5 bases). This CDR3 comprises 17 residues. Trimming shortened V by 4 bases and J by 4 bases, and 20 bases separated the two germline ends. Germline CDR1 and CDR2: PRHDT and FYEKMQ (reference sequence). The CDR3 spells CASSSNRGGEWGNTIYF. The CDR3 DNA follows: TGTGCCAGCAGCTCAAACCGGGGCGGGGAATGGGGAAACACCATATATTTT.

The chain carries TRBV5-1 and TRBJ2-3, with TRBD1 as a possible D gene (5 bases). Trimming cost V 0 bases and J 2 bases, with 13 bases left between them. The germline V gene encodes CDR1 SGHRS and CDR2 YFSETQ. This CDR3 comprises 16 residues. The CDR3 is CASSLGRALPTDTQYF. CDR3 nucleotides: TGCGCCAGCAGCTTGGGCAGGGCGCTCCCCACAGATACGCAGTATTTT.

The rearrangement uses TRBV7-6 and TRBJ1-1; 8 bases align to TRBD1. With V trimmed by 6 bases and J by 8 bases, 5 bases remained unmatched. CDR3 length equals 12 residues. Germline lookup yields CDR1 SGHVS and CDR2 FNYEAQ. The CDR3 sequence: CASRTDREEAFF. In DNA form, the CDR3 reads TGTGCCAGCAGAACGGACAGGGAGGAAGCTTTCTTT.

Concerning this clone itself: Mismatch with germline at one junction end may stem from a read error. This chain's CDR3 is CASSEARGRAYNEQFF. The CDR3 DNA sequence: TGTGCCAGCAGCGAAGCGCGGGGAAGGGCCTACAATGAGCAGTTCTTC. This sequence joins TRBV2 and TRBJ2-1, with D possibly matching TRBD2 (6 bases). CDR1 and CDR2 from the germline V gene are SNHLY and FYNNEI. The CDR3 covers 16 residues.

The chain is built from TRBV6-1 and TRBJ1-1; D not resolved. The V gene's germline CDR1 is MNHNS and CDR2 SASEGT. V was pared by 5 bases and J by 7 bases, with 11 bases between. The CDR3 contains 12 residues. The CDR3 coding sequence is TGTGCCAGCAGTCAAGTTGGGATTGAAGCTTTCTTT. It codes for CASSQVGIEAFF.

This chain's CDR3 is CASSGGVSGGDNEQYF. The CDR3 DNA sequence: TGTGCCAGCAGTGGCGGCGTGAGCGGGGGAGACAACGAGCAGTACTTC. The chain joins TRBV2 to TRBJ2-7; TRBD2 matches at 8 bases. The CDR3 length is 16 residues. Germline-derived CDR1 and CDR2 are SNHLY and FYNNEI. Losses at the gene ends were 4 bases for V and 5 bases for J; bases not matched to a gene: 13.

The chain uses TRBV27 and TRBJ2-1, with D tentatively TRBD1 (6 bases). Germline-derived CDR1 and CDR2 are MNHEY and SMNVEV (reference sequence). V dropped 6 bases and J dropped 6 bases, with 15 bases sitting between them. CDR3 length: 14 residues. CDR3 coding DNA: TGTGCCAGCAGGGACAGCCCCGGAGGCAATGAGCAGTTCTTC. Protein sequence: CASRDSPGGNEQFF.